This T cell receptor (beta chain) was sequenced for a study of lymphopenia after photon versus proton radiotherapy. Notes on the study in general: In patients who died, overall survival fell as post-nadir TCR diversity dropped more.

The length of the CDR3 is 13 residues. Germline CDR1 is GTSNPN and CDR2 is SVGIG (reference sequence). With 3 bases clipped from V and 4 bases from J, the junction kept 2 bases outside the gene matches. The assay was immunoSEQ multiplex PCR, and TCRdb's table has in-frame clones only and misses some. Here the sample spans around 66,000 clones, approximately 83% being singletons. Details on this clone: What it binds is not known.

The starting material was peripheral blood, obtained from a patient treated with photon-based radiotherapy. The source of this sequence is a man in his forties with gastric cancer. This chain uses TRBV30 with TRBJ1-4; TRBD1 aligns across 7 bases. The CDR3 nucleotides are TGTGCCTGGAGGGGACAGAGTAATGAAAAACTGTTTTTT. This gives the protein CAWRGQSNEKLFF.